This entry is about one TCR beta chain. The data belong to a study of OX40 agonist ivuxolimab in advanced cancers. Study in general: Three patients, one with hepatocellular carcinoma and two with cutaneous melanoma, achieved partial responses.

Deletions cut 8 bases from V and 1 base from J, with 11 bases between. There are 13 residues in the CDR3. Germline CDR1 MNHEY, CDR2 SVGAGI. Repertoires were generated with immunoSEQ multiplex PCR, while TCRdb's copy carries only in-frame clones and drops some. The repertoire has nearly 70,000 clones, 80% to 90% of them found once; the top ten carry nearly 8.5%. The TCR comes from an adult with an advanced solid tumor such as melanoma, head and neck, liver or kidney cancer. V gene TRBV6-5 combines with J gene TRBJ2-5; D not resolved. The sample was CD4+ or CD8+ T cells sorted from blood, taken in a trial of the OX40 agonist ivuxolimab. The CDR3 protein is CASFGSRQETQYF. Here the CDR3 DNA reads TGTGCCAGCTTCGGAAGTCGCCAAGAGACCCAGTACTTC.